This entry concerns a single TCR beta chain. Germline V gives CDR1 SGHRS, CDR2 YFSETQ. Trimming cost V 0 bases and J 6 bases, with 16 bases left between them. The CDR3 has 16 residues. The data stem from a study of control samples from healthy donors and cancer patients. TCRdb's table, derived via immunoSEQ multiplex PCR, lists solely in-frame clones and lacks some. The sample lists about 60,000 clones, less than 95% occurring once. The gene calls are TRBV5-1 and TRBJ2-4, with a weak D call TRBD2 (6 bases). Material: PBMCs. The sequence was collected from a woman aged 45-65 years with colorectal cancer. This chain's CDR3 is CASSLEFLASGNIQYF. The CDR3 region has the DNA TGCGCCAGCAGCTTGGAATTCCTAGCGAGTGGAAACATTCAGTACTTC. Complete variable domain (other parts from reference TRBV5-1 and TRBJ2-4): KAGVTQTPRYLIKTRGQQVTLSCSPISGHRSVSWYQQTPGQGLQFLFEYFSETQRNKGNFPGRFSGRQFSNSRSEMNVSTLELGDSALYLCASSLEFLASGNIQYFGAGTRLSVL.